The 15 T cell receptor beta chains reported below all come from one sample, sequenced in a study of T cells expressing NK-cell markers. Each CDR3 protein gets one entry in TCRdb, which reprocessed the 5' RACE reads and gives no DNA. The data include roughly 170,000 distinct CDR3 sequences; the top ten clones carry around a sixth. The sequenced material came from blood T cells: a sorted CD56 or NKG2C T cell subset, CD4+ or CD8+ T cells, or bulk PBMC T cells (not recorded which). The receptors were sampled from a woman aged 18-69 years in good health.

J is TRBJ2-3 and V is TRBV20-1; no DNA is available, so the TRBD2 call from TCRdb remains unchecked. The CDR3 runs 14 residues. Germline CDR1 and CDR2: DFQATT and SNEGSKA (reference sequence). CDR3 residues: CSATLAVSTDTQYF.

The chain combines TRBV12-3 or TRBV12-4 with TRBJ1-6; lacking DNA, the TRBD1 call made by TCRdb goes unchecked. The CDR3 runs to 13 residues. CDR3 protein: CASSWGQVGPLHF.

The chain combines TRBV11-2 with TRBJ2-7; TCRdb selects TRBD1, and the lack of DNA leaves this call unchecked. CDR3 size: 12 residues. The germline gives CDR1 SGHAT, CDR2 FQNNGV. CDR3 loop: CASRKQGYEQYF.

The CDR3 sequence: CASSSGRAGNYEQYF. The chain uses TRBV5-1 and TRBJ2-7; TCRdb reports TRBD1, a call that lacks DNA to check it against. The CDR3 totals 15 residues. The germline V gene has CDR1 SGHRS and CDR2 YFSETQ.

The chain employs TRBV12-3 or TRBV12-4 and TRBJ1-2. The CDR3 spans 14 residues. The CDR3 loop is CASSLALGSSGYTF.

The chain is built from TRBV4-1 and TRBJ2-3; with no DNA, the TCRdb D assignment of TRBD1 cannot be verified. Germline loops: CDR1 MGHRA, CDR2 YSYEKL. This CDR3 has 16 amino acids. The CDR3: CASSQVGGRRPDTQYF.

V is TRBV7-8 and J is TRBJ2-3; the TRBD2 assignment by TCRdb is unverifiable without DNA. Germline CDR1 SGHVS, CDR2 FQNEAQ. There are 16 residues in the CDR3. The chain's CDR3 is CASSLVGGSVTDTQYF. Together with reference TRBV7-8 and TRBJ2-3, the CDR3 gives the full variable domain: GAGVSQSPRYKVAKRGQDVALRCDPISGHVSLFWYQQALGQGPEFLTYFQNEAQLDKSGLPSDRFFAERPEGSVSTLKIQRTQQEDSAVYLCASSLVGGSVTDTQYFGPGTRLTVL.

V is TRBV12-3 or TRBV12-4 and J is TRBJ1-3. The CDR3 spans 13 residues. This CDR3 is CASSLVLGNTIYF.

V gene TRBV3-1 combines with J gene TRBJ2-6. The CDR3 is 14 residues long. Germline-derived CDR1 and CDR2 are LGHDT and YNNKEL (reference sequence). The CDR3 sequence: CASRQGSGANVLTF.

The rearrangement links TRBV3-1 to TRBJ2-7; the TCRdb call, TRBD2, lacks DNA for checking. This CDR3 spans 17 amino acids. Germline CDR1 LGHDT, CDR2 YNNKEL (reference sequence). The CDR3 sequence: CASSGSFSGGPKNEQYF.

CDR3 amino acids: CSASPHSGANVLTF. The rearrangement uses TRBV20-1 and TRBJ2-6; without DNA, the TCRdb call of TRBD2 cannot be checked. Germline V gene lookup returns CDR1 DFQATT and CDR2 SNEGSKA (reference sequence). The CDR3 is 14 amino acids.

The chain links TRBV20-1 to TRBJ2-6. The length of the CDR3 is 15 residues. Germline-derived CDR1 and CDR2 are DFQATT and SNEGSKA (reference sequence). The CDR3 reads CSASDVLLGANVLTF.

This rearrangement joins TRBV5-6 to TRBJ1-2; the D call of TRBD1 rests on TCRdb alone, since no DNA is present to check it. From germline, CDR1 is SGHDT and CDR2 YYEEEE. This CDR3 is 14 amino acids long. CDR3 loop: CASSLDRGLGGYTF. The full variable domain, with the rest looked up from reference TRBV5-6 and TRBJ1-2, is DAGVTQSPTHLIKTRGQQVTLRCSPKSGHDTVSWYQQALGQGPQFIFQYYEEEERQRGNFPDRFSGHQFPNYSSELNVNALLLGDSALYLCASSLDRGLGGYTFGSGTRLTVV.

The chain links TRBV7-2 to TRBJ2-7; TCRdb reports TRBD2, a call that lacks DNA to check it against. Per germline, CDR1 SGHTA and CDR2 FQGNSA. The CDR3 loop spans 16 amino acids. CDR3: CASSKNSGGISYEQYF.

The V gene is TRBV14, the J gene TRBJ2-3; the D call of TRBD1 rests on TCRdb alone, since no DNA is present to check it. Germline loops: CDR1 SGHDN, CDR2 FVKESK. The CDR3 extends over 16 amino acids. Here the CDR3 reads CASSQVRGGRVDTQYF.